This T cell receptor (beta chain) was sequenced for a study of blood T cell repertoires in COVID-19. At the level of the study: Italy, Spain and the United States were the sources of the convalescent and acute COVID-19 samples. T cells, B-cell-depleted T cells, or PBMCs supplied cDNA or gDNA.

CDR1 and CDR2 (germline): SGHNT, YYREEE (reference sequence). The CDR3 runs to 16 residues. Trimming took off 0 bases at V and 0 bases at J, with 10 bases between the two ends. As originally analysed: For nucleated cells, counts were estimated from reference gene primer amplification. Produced via immunoSEQ multiplex PCR; TCRdb's table is partial and in-frame only. The V and J calls and clone size are taken from that table; D and trimming were inferred from the DNA. The repertoire holds 300,000 or so clones, with roughly 84% as singletons. V is TRBV5-4 and J is TRBJ2-1; D is ambiguous. The clonotype comes from a man aged 45-60 years with active or convalescent COVID-19. Specimen: peripheral blood. CDR3 DNA sequence: TGTGCCAGCAGCTTGGCTCTTTGGAGCTCCTACAATGAGCAGTTCTTC. Protein sequence: CASSLALWSSYNEQFF. Full variable domain (rest looked up from reference TRBV5-4 and TRBJ2-1): ETGVTQSPTHLIKTRGQQVTLRCSSQSGHNTVSWYQQALGQGPQFIFQYYREEENGRGNFPPRFSGLQFPNYSSELNVNALELDDSALYLCASSLALWSSYNEQFFGPGTRLTVL.